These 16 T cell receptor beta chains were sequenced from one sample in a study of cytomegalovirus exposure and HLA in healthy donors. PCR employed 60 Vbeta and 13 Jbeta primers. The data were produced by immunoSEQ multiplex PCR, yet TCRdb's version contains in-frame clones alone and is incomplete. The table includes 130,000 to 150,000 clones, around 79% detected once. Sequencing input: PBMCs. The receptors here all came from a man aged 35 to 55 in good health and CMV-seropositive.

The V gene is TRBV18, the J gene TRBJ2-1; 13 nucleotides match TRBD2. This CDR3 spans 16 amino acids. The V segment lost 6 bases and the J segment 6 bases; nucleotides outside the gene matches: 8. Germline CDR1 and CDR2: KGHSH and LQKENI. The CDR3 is CASSLHRTSGSNEQFF. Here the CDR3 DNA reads TGTGCCAGCTCCCTCCATAGGACTAGCGGGAGCAATGAGCAGTTCTTC.

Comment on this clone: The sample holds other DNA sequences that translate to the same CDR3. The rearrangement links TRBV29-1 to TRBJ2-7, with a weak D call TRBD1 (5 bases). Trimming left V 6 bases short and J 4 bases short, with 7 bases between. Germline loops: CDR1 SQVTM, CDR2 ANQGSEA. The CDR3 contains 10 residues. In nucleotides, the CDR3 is TGCAGCGTCAGGGATTACGAGCAGTACTTC. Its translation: CSVRDYEQYF.

CDR3 in DNA: TGTGCCAGCAGCTTAGTTGGGACAGCCTATGGCTACACCTTC. Translating gives CASSLVGTAYGYTF. The chain is built from TRBV7-2 and TRBJ1-2; TRBD1 matches at 7 bases. Germline trimming cut 1 base from V and 4 bases from J; bases unmatched to any gene: 3. The CDR3 spans 14 residues. Germline CDR1 SGHTA, CDR2 FQGNSA.

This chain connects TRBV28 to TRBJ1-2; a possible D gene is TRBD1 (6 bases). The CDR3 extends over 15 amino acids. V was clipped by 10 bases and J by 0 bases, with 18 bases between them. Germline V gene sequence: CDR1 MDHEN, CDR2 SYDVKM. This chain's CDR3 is CAIYREGGSNYGYTF. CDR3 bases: TGTGCCATTTACAGGGAGGGAGGTTCTAACTATGGCTACACCTTC.

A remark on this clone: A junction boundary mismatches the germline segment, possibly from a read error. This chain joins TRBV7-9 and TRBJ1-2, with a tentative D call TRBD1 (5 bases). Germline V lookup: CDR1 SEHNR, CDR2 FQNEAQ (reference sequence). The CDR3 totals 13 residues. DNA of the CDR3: TGTTCCAGCAGCTTGCAACAGGAGTATGGCTACACCTTC. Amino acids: CSSSLQQEYGYTF.

In DNA form, the CDR3 reads TGTGCCATCAGGAGGACAGGGGGTAACACTGAAGCTTTCTTT. Translated: CAIRRTGGNTEAFF. The rearrangement joins TRBV10-3 to TRBJ1-1, with 10 nucleotides matching TRBD1. Germline loops: CDR1 ENHRY, CDR2 SYGVKD. This CDR3 is built from 14 residues. Trimming removed 6 bases from V and 2 bases from J; junction bases left unmatched: 3.

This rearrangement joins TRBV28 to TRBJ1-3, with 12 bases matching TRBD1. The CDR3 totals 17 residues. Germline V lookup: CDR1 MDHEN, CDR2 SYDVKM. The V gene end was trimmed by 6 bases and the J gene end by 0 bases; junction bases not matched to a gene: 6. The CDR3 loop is CASSGGTGGSSGNTIYF. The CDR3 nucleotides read TGTGCCAGCAGCGGCGGGACAGGGGGCTCCTCTGGAAACACCATATATTTT.

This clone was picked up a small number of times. DNA of the CDR3: TGTGCCAGCAGCTTGACACCCAGGACTGAAGCTTTCTTT. Translation gives CASSLTPRTEAFF. This chain connects TRBV7-2 to TRBJ1-1; D gene unclear. In germline, CDR1 is SGHTA, CDR2 FQGNSA. The CDR3 is 13 amino acids. Trimming left V 3 bases short and J 5 bases short, with 10 bases between.

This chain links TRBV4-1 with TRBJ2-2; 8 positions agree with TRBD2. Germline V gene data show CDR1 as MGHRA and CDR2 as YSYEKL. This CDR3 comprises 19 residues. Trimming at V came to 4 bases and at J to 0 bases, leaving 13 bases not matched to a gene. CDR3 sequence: CASSLSPLNSGTNTGELFF. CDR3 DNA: TGCGCCAGCAGCCTAAGTCCACTCAATAGCGGGACGAACACCGGGGAGCTGTTTTTT.

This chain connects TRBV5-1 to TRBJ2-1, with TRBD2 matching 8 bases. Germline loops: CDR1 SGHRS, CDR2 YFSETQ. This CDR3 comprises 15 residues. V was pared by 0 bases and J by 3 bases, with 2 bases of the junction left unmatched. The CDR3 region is CASSLGTSGYNEQFF. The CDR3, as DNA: TGCGCCAGCAGCTTGGGTACTAGCGGCTACAATGAGCAGTTCTTC.

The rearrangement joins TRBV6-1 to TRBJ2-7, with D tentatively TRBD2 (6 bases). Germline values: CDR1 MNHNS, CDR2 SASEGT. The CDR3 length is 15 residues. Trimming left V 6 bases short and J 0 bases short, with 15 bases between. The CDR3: CASRLDYLVSYEQYF. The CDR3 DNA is TGTGCCAGCAGATTGGACTACCTCGTCTCCTACGAGCAGTACTTC.

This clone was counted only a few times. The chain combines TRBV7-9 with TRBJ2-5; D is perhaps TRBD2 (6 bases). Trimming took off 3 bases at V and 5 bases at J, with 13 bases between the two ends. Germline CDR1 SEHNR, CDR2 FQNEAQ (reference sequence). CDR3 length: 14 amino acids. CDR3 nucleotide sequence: TGTGCCAGCAGCTTCCCGGGGACTGTGGAGACCCAGTACTTC. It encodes CASSFPGTVETQYF.

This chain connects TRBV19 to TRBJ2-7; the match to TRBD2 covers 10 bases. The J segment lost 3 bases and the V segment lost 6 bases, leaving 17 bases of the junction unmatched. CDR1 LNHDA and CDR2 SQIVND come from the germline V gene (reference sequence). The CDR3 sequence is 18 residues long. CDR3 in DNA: TGTGCCAGTAGCCGAAAAACTACCGGGACTAGCGAGGTCTACGAGCAGTACTTC. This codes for CASSRKTTGTSEVYEQYF.

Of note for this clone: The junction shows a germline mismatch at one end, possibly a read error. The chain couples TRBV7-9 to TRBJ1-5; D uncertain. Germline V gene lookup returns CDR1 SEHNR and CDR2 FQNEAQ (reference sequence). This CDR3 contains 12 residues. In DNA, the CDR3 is TGTTCCAGCAGTCGAGAGAATCAGCCCCAGCATTTT. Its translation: CSSSRENQPQHF.

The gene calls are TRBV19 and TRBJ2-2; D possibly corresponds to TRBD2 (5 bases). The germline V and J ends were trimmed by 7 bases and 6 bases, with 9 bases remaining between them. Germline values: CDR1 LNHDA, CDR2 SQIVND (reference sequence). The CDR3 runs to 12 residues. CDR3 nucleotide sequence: TGTGCCAGTACCCTGAGGGCCGGGGAGCTGTTTTTT. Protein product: CASTLRAGELFF.

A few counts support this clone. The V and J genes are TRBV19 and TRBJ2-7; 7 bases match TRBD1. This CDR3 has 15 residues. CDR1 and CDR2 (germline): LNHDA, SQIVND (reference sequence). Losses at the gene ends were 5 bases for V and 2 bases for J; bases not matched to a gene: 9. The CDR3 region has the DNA TGTGCCAGTAGTTCTAGACAGGGAGTCCCCTACGAGCAGTACTTC. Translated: CASSSRQGVPYEQYF.